The 10 T cell receptor beta chains below come from one sample, sequenced in a study of CD8+CD57+ T cells in acquired aplastic anemia. For CDR3 and TCR beta VDJ profiling, genomic DNA was the template used. Each CDR3 protein is one row after TCRdb ran MiXCR on the reads. The repertoire has 200,000 or so distinct CDR3 sequences, 64% of them found once; the top ten carry 46%. Material: sorted CD4+, CD8+, or CD8+CD57+ T cells (not recorded which) from PBMCs. The receptors shown here come from a human donor with severe aplastic anemia or a healthy control (not recorded which).

In its sample, this clonotype was seen a few times. J is TRBJ2-7 and V is TRBV10-3; possible D gene TRBD1, 6 bases. Trimming shortened V by 0 bases and J by 0 bases, and 15 bases separated the two germline ends. Germline V gene lookup returns CDR1 ENHRY and CDR2 SYGVKD. The CDR3 totals 17 residues. CDR3 coding DNA: TGTGCCATCAGTGAGTCAATCCGTCCGGACAGCTCCTACGAGCAGTACTTC. Its protein is CAISESIRPDSSYEQYF.

The CDR3 sequence is CASSSRLRNTGELFF. CDR3 DNA: TGCGCCAGCAGCAGCAGACTAAGGAACACCGGGGAGCTGTTTTTT. The V gene is TRBV5-1, the J gene TRBJ2-2; maybe TRBD2 (5 bases). The V gene lost 4 bases and the J gene lost 1 base, with 11 bases spanning the gap. Germline V gene data show CDR1 as SGHRS and CDR2 as YFSETQ. CDR3 length: 15 residues.

The rearrangement uses TRBV29-1 and TRBJ1-2; 9 bases map to TRBD1. Germline CDR1 SQVTM, CDR2 ANQGSEA. The CDR3 has 15 residues. The trim removed 6 bases at V and 6 bases at J, leaving 14 bases unmatched. In DNA form, the CDR3 reads TGCAGCGTCGCAACAGGGGGCGTAGCGTACGATGGCTACACCTTC. Translation: CSVATGGVAYDGYTF.

Worth noting for this clonotype: A read error may explain this, as a much larger clone is one base away. The V call is TRBV6-5, the J call TRBJ1-2, with D unresolved. This CDR3 spans 15 amino acids. Germline V gives CDR1 MNHEY, CDR2 SVGAGI. The CDR3 DNA follows: TGTGCCGGCAGTTACTTCGGTGGGGAGAACTATGGCTACACCTTC. It specifies CAGSYFGGENYGYTF.

Points on this clonotype: The junction departs from the called germline gene at one end, perhaps through a read error. This sequence joins TRBV6-1 and TRBJ2-1, with D maybe TRBD1 (5 bases). Germline CDR1 MNHNS, CDR2 SASEGT. This CDR3 has 16 residues. The CDR3 DNA is TGTGCCAGCAGTCTCGGAAGGGGATGGGGCTACGATGAGCAGTTCTTC. Amino acid sequence: CASSLGRGWGYDEQFF.

V and J are TRBV11-1 and TRBJ2-7; 7 positions agree with TRBD1. The CDR3 has 12 residues. CDR1 and CDR2 from the germline V gene are SGHAT and FQDESV (reference sequence). Germline trimming cut 5 bases from V and 3 bases from J; bases unmatched to any gene: 1. The chain's CDR3 is CASSGQDYEQYF. As DNA, the CDR3 is TGTGCCAGCAGCGGACAGGACTACGAGCAGTACTTC. The complete variable domain, with remaining parts taken from reference TRBV11-1 and TRBJ2-7, reads EAEVAQSPRYKITEKSQAVAFWCDPISGHATLYWYRQILGQGPELLVQFQDESVVDDSQLPKDRFSAERLKGVDSTLKIQPAELGDSAMYLCASSGQDYEQYFGPGTRLTVT.

This clonotype was observed at least ten times. The chain has TRBV11-3 and TRBJ2-1; possible D gene TRBD2, 6 bases. This CDR3 comprises 16 residues. CDR1 and CDR2 (germline): SGHNT, YENEEA. Trimming removed 5 bases from V and 1 base from J, with 15 bases in between. The CDR3 DNA sequence: TGTGCCAGCAGCCTAAGGTCCAGCGGGTCCTACAATGAGCAGTTCTTC. Translated, it gives CASSLRSSGSYNEQFF.

This chain links TRBV24-1 with TRBJ2-2; D is unresolved. V shed 9 bases and J shed 2 bases, with 9 bases lying between them. Germline V gene lookup returns CDR1 KGHDR and CDR2 SFDVKD. The CDR3 spans 13 residues. The DNA for the CDR3 is TGTGCCACCGAGCACACAAACACCGGGGAGCTGTTTTTT. This translates into CATEHTNTGELFF.

This chain links TRBV4-2 with TRBJ2-3, with a tentative D call TRBD2 (6 bases). Germline CDR1 is LGHNA and CDR2 is YNFKEQ. The V gene lost 6 bases and the J gene lost 0 bases, with 13 bases spanning the gap. The CDR3 runs to 15 residues. The CDR3 loop reads CASSLGTLSTDTQYF. CDR3 coding DNA: TGTGCCAGCAGTCTCGGGACTCTTAGCACAGATACGCAGTATTTT.

V and J are TRBV7-9 and TRBJ1-4, with D possibly being TRBD1 (5 bases). Trimming cost V 5 bases and J 5 bases, with 18 bases left between them. The length of the CDR3 is 16 residues. Looked up from germline, CDR1 is SEHNR and CDR2 is FQNEAQ (reference sequence). DNA of the CDR3: TGTGCCAGCAGCCTCCAGTGGGGACTGGTGAATGAAAAACTGTTTTTT. It codes for CASSLQWGLVNEKLFF.